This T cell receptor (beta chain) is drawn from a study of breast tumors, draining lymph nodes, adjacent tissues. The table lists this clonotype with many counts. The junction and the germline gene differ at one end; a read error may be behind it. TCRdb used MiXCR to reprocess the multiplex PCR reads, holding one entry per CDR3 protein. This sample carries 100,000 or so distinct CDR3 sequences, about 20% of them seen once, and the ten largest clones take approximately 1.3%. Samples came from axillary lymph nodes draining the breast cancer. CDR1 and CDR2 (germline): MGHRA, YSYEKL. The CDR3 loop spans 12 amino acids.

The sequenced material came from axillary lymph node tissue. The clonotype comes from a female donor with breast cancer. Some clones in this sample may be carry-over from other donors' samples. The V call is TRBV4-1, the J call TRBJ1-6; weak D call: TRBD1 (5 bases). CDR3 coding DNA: TGCGCCAGCAGCCAGGCCGGGACTGTCCTACGTTTT. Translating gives CASSQAGTVLRF.